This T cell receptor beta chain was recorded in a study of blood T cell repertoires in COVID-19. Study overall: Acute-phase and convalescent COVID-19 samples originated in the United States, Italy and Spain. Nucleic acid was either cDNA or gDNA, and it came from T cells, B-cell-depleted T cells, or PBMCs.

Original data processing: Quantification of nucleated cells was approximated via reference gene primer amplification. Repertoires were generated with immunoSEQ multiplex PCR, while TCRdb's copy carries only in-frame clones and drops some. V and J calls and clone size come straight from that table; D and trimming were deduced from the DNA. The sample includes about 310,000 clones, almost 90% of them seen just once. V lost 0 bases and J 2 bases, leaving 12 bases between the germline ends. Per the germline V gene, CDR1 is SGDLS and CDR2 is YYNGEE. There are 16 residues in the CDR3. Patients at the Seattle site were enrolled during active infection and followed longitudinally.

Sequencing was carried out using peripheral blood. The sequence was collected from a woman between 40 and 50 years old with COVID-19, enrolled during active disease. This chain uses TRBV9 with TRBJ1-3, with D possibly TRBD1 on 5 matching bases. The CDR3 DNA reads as TGTGCCAGCAGCGTAGATCCAGGGAGGACTGGAAACACCATATATTTT. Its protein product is CASSVDPGRTGNTIYF.